Listed here are 29 T cell receptor beta chains from one sample, sequenced in a study of shared clonotypes between healthy human individuals. Produced via immunoSEQ multiplex PCR; TCRdb's table is partial and in-frame only. Here the sample spans millions of clones, roughly 92% being singletons. The sample taken for sequencing was naive CD4+ T cells sorted from blood. Subset meaning: CD45RA+ positively selected. The receptors shown here come from a man aged 18 to 35 in good health.

The chain links TRBV18 to TRBJ2-7; the match to TRBD1 covers 8 bases. Germline values: CDR1 KGHSH, CDR2 LQKENI. Germline trimming cut 0 bases from V and 3 bases from J; bases unmatched to any gene: 4. The CDR3 has 15 residues. The DNA for the CDR3 is TGTGCCAGCTCACCACCGGGACAGGACCACTACGAGCAGTACTTC. This sequence encodes CASSPPGQDHYEQYF.

As to this clone: Other DNA sequences within the sample encode an identical CDR3. The chain employs TRBV28 and TRBJ2-6; D not resolved. Germline V CDR1 and CDR2: MDHEN, SYDVKM. The V end was cut by 1 base, the J end by 1 base, with 5 bases between. The CDR3 runs 15 residues. The CDR3 coding sequence is TGTGCCAGCAGTTTATCTGGGTCTGGGGCCAACGTCCTGACTTTC. It specifies CASSLSGSGANVLTF. The complete variable domain, with remaining parts taken from reference TRBV28 and TRBJ2-6, reads DVKVTQSSRYLVKRTGEKVFLECVQDMDHENMFWYRQDPGLGLRLIYFSYDVKMKEKGDIPEGYSVSREKKERFSLILESASTNQTSMYLCASSLSGSGANVLTFGAGSRLTVL.

The chain carries TRBV10-3 and TRBJ1-6; weak D call: TRBD1 (6 bases). Per the germline V gene, CDR1 is ENHRY and CDR2 is SYGVKD. CDR3 length: 16 amino acids. The V end lost 2 bases, the J end lost 6 bases, and 14 bases lay between the germline ends. The CDR3 bases are TGTGCCATCAGTGAGAGTGTGGGACAATTTAATTCACCCCTCCACTTT. Residues: CAISESVGQFNSPLHF.

The chain combines TRBV29-1 with TRBJ2-4, with D tentatively TRBD1 (5 bases). Trimming took 4 bases from V and 0 from J, leaving 10 bases between them. Germline CDR1 is SQVTM and CDR2 is ANQGSEA. The CDR3 runs 14 residues. The CDR3 sequence is CSVAVTVAKNIQYF. Written as DNA, the CDR3 is TGCAGCGTTGCCGTGACAGTAGCCAAAAACATTCAGTACTTC.

The V gene is TRBV30, the J gene TRBJ1-1; D remains unclear. The V end was cut by 2 bases, the J end by 1 base, with 5 bases between. This CDR3 is 12 amino acids long. CDR1 and CDR2 from the germline V gene are GTSNPN and SVGIG (reference sequence). CDR3: CAWSHTNTEAFF. CDR3 in DNA: TGTGCCTGGAGTCACACGAACACTGAAGCTTTCTTT.

The V call is TRBV29-1, the J call TRBJ2-5; D is uncertain. Germline loops: CDR1 SQVTM, CDR2 ANQGSEA. V shed 3 bases and J shed 4 bases, with 12 bases lying between them. The CDR3 sequence is 13 residues long. The CDR3 nucleotides read TGCAGCGTTGAGAGGCACAGAGGAGAGACCCAGTACTTC. Protein: CSVERHRGETQYF.

The chain couples TRBV30 to TRBJ1-4; 8 nucleotides line up with TRBD1. The CDR3 is 16 residues long. V shed 5 bases, J shed 2 bases, and the junction held 10 bases outside the gene matches. Per germline, CDR1 GTSNPN and CDR2 SVGIG (reference sequence). DNA of the CDR3: TGTGCCTGGGGGACAGGATCGGGGCGTACTAATGAAAAACTGTTTTTT. Its translation is CAWGTGSGRTNEKLFF.

J is TRBJ1-5 and V is TRBV7-2; TRBD1 matches at 7 bases. This CDR3 is 18 amino acids long. Looked up from germline, CDR1 is SGHTA and CDR2 is FQGNSA. V gave up 4 bases and J gave up 0 bases; unmatched junction bases: 12. The CDR3 loop reads CASSSRATGLFSNQPQHF. Here the CDR3 DNA reads TGTGCCAGCAGCTCGAGAGCGACAGGGTTATTTAGCAATCAGCCCCAGCATTTT.

J is TRBJ2-5 and V is TRBV30, with 7 bases matching TRBD1. TRBJ2-7 matches the DNA end more closely, so the J call is doubtful. Germline CDR1 and CDR2: GTSNPN and SVGIG (reference sequence). The CDR3 extends over 12 amino acids. The CDR3 coding sequence is TGTGCCTGGAGCGGACAGGCCTACGAGCAGTACTTC. Its protein product is CAWSGQAYEQYF.

V gene TRBV14 combines with J gene TRBJ2-1, with TRBD2 identical over 12 bases. The CDR3 runs to 15 residues. V dropped 6 bases and J dropped 9; count of bases not matched to a gene: 9. Per the germline V gene, CDR1 is SGHDN and CDR2 is FVKESK. The CDR3 DNA reads as TGTGCCAGCAGACCCACTAGCGGGGGGCGGGGTGAGCAGTTCTTC. Translating it yields CASRPTSGGRGEQFF.

The gene calls are TRBV19 and TRBJ2-2, with 7 bases fitting TRBD1. The CDR3 totals 14 residues. With 4 bases clipped from V and 6 bases from J, the junction kept 5 bases outside the gene matches. Germline values: CDR1 LNHDA, CDR2 SQIVND (reference sequence). The CDR3 DNA reads as TGTGCCAGTAGTACGACAGGGTCTCCCGGGGAGCTGTTTTTT. This sequence encodes CASSTTGSPGELFF.

Points on this clone: Other nucleotide sequences from this sample produce the same CDR3. The chain has TRBV7-9 and TRBJ2-2; no reliable D call. The CDR3 is made up of 13 amino acids. V was cut by 3 bases and J by 4 bases, with 6 bases left in between. Germline V gene sequence: CDR1 SEHNR, CDR2 FQNEAQ (reference sequence). The CDR3 nucleotides are TGTGCCAGCAGCTTGGATCCCACCGGGGAGCTGTTTTTT. This sequence encodes CASSLDPTGELFF.

Only one count was recorded for this clone. Additional DNA sequences in this sample encode the identical CDR3. The rearrangement joins TRBV5-1 to TRBJ1-3; D remains ambiguous. Germline values: CDR1 SGHRS, CDR2 YFSETQ. The CDR3 extends over 13 amino acids. V dropped 4 bases and J dropped 2 bases, with 7 bases sitting between them. In DNA, the CDR3 is TGCGCCAGCAGCGAGGGCGCTGGAAACACCATATATTTT. Amino acid sequence: CASSEGAGNTIYF. Combining the CDR3 with reference TRBV5-1 and TRBJ1-3 gives the whole variable domain KAGVTQTPRYLIKTRGQQVTLSCSPISGHRSVSWYQQTPGQGLQFLFEYFSETQRNKGNFPGRFSGRQFSNSRSEMNVSTLELGDSALYLCASSEGAGNTIYFGEGSWLTVV.

This chain connects TRBV7-6 to TRBJ2-7, with no clear D. The germline V gene encodes CDR1 SGHVS and CDR2 FNYEAQ. Between the trimmed V and J ends, which lost 5 bases and 2 bases, there was a span of 10 bases. The CDR3 contains 13 residues. CDR3 residues: CASSIGQTYEQYF. In DNA form, the CDR3 reads TGTGCCAGCAGCATCGGCCAGACCTACGAGCAGTACTTC.

The genes are TRBV10-2 and TRBJ2-5; TRBD2 agrees at 11 bases. This CDR3 is 16 amino acids long. V trimming: 5 bases; J trimming: 2 bases; junction bases outside the gene matches: 7. Per germline, CDR1 WSHSY and CDR2 SAAADI. The CDR3 is CASSKGTSGGQETQYF. The CDR3 DNA is TGCGCCAGCAGTAAAGGTACTAGCGGGGGACAAGAGACCCAGTACTTC.

Only one count was recorded for this clone. V gene TRBV6-5 combines with J gene TRBJ2-5, with 7 nucleotides matching TRBD2. CDR3 size: 10 residues. CDR1 MNHEY and CDR2 SVGAGI come from the germline V gene. CDR3 bases: TGTGTGGGGGGGAGGGAGACCCAGTACTTC. Translated: CVGGRETQYF.

This chain joins TRBV7-8 and TRBJ2-3; TRBD2 matches at 10 bases. Looked up from germline, CDR1 is SGHVS and CDR2 is FQNEAQ. The CDR3 sequence is 15 residues long. The V and J ends lost 4 bases and 5 bases, in that order; junction bases with no gene match: 6. CDR3 nucleotides: TGTGCCAGCAGCTACCTGGGACTAGCGCAAGATACGCAGTATTTT. It encodes CASSYLGLAQDTQYF.

The chain has TRBV5-1 and TRBJ2-2; TRBD1 matches 10 bases. V lost 0 bases and J lost 5; bases outside the gene matches: 10. The CDR3 is 18 amino acids. Germline loops: CDR1 SGHRS, CDR2 YFSETQ. CDR3: CASSLGQGAKSVTGELFF. CDR3 nucleotides: TGCGCCAGCAGCTTGGGACAGGGGGCGAAAAGTGTGACCGGGGAGCTGTTTTTT.

CDR3 region: CASSLTGGFEAFF. DNA for the CDR3: TGTGCCAGCAGTTTAACAGGAGGTTTTGAAGCTTTCTTT. This rearrangement joins TRBV6-5 to TRBJ1-1; TRBD1 is a possible D gene (5 bases). The ends were cut back, 4 bases at V and 7 bases at J, with 13 bases in the middle. The length of the CDR3 is 13 residues. CDR1 and CDR2 from the germline V gene are MNHEY and SVGAGI.

The chain links TRBV6-1 to TRBJ1-1, with 9 nucleotides matching TRBD1. The CDR3 totals 15 residues. The junction had 5 bases not matched to a gene; V was cut back by 2 bases and J by 4 bases. CDR1 is MNHNS and CDR2 is SASEGT in the germline V gene. Here the CDR3 DNA reads TGTGCCAGCAGTGAATCGCAGGGACAGGGCACTGAAGCTTTCTTT. Residues: CASSESQGQGTEAFF.

This sequence joins TRBV7-2 and TRBJ2-4, with TRBD2 matching 8 bases. Germline CDR1 SGHTA, CDR2 FQGNSA. The J segment lost 9 bases and the V segment lost 3 bases, leaving 10 bases of the junction unmatched. The CDR3 is 15 residues long. CDR3 sequence reads: CASSLPRGGPSIQYF. The CDR3 coding sequence is TGTGCCAGCAGCTTGCCCCGGGGGGGGCCGAGCATTCAGTACTTC.

The chain joins TRBV5-4 to TRBJ2-3; either TRBD1 or TRBD2 may supply D (5 bases each). Germline CDR1 reads SGHNT; CDR2 reads YYREEE (reference sequence). Trimming removed 4 bases from V and 0 bases from J, with 15 bases in between. The CDR3 runs 16 residues. The CDR3 nucleotides are TGTGCCAGCAGCCATAAAGGGGAGATTAGCACAGATACGCAGTATTTT. Encoded protein: CASSHKGEISTDTQYF.

This clone was seen only once. This chain joins TRBV14 and TRBJ1-2; D unresolved. Germline lookup yields CDR1 SGHDN and CDR2 FVKESK. Trimming stripped 4 bases from V and 6 bases from J, with 15 bases between. CDR3 length equals 14 residues. CDR3 nucleotides: TGTGCCAGCAGCCGACGGCTGAGTACGGATGGCTACACCTTC. It codes for CASSRRLSTDGYTF.

The rearrangement joins TRBV9 to TRBJ2-3, with 8 bases matching TRBD2. Trimming at V came to 1 base and at J to 6 bases, leaving 10 bases not matched to a gene. Germline CDR1 and CDR2: SGDLS and YYNGEE. The CDR3 is 16 amino acids. The CDR3 region has the DNA TGTGCCAGCAGCGTATCTCCGGGACTAGGTGGTGATACGCAGTATTTT. Translation gives CASSVSPGLGGDTQYF.

The CDR3 here is CASRRAGAGIGLDGYTF. Written as DNA, the CDR3 is TGTGCCAGCAGACGAGCCGGGGCGGGTATCGGATTGGATGGCTACACCTTC. This chain connects TRBV11-2 to TRBJ1-2; D possibly corresponds to TRBD1 (5 bases). Germline-derived CDR1 and CDR2 are SGHAT and FQNNGV. The CDR3 consists of 17 residues. V dropped 6 bases and J dropped 6 bases, with 26 bases sitting between them.

The chain has TRBV6-4 and TRBJ2-3; perhaps TRBD1 as D (6 bases). This CDR3 has 15 residues. V gave up 2 bases and J gave up 6 bases, with 15 bases separating them. The germline gives CDR1 MRHNA, CDR2 SNTAGT. CDR3 bases: TGTGCCAGCAGTGACCTGGGGCAGGGGATTGATACGCAGTATTTT. Translating gives CASSDLGQGIDTQYF.

This sequence joins TRBV5-8 and TRBJ2-7; no firm D call. V was shortened by 7 bases and J by 6 bases, with 11 bases between the two germline ends. CDR1 is SGHTS, CDR2 YDEGEE, per germline. The CDR3 consists of 11 residues. The CDR3 nucleotides read TGTGCCAGCGCCCAATTGGGCGAGCAGTACTTC. Its translation: CASAQLGEQYF.

This sequence joins TRBV28 and TRBJ1-1; 11 nucleotides match TRBD1. The J segment lost 11 bases and the V segment lost 5 bases, leaving 10 bases of the junction unmatched. The CDR3 is 14 residues long. Per germline, CDR1 MDHEN and CDR2 SYDVKM. The CDR3 loop reads CASSGQGASGEAFF. For the CDR3, the DNA is TGTGCCAGCAGTGGACAGGGGGCGTCGGGGGAGGCTTTCTTT.

This chain connects TRBV9 to TRBJ1-4; TRBD1 might be the D (6 bases). Trimming left V 3 bases short and J 8 bases short, with 17 bases between. The CDR3 covers 15 residues. Germline-derived CDR1 and CDR2 are SGDLS and YYNGEE. The CDR3 bases are TGTGCCAGCAGCGGTTCGGGGGGGCACGAGGAAAAACTGTTTTTT. It yields the protein CASSGSGGHEEKLFF.